The source of this TCR beta chain is a study of post-analysis software for immune sequencing data. Notes on the study in general: Under the F measure, samples that were prepared in one batch clustered strongly together. Normalized Chao1 diversity was significantly lower in multiple sclerosis patients than in controls. TRBV segments more frequent in patients than in controls numbered several and included TRBV5-6, TRBV5-1 and TRBV20-1.

With regard to this clonotype: The target antigen is unknown.

V was cut by 6 bases and J by 4 bases, with 19 bases left in between. The CDR3 is made up of 16 amino acids. Incorporated into the TCR beta cDNA libraries were unique molecular identifiers, which served to reduce PCR and sequencing biases. The source material, about 0.9 to 11 million T cells, gave rise to about 460,000 cDNA molecules. TCRdb reanalysed the PCR reads using MiXCR and keeps one entry per CDR3 protein. The sample carries about 540,000 distinct CDR3 sequences, under 40% recorded once. Sample: blood. The chain is built from TRBV12-3 or TRBV12-4 and TRBJ2-1, with D possibly matching TRBD1 (6 bases). This receptor was taken from a girl aged 2 to 17 with multiple sclerosis. The CDR3 coding sequence is TGTGCCAGCAGCAACGGACAGCCGAACTATTACAATGAGCAGTTCTTC. This sequence encodes CASSNGQPNYYNEQFF.